This T cell receptor beta chain is drawn from a study of blood T cell repertoires in COVID-19. Sequencing was performed with immunoSEQ multiplex PCR; in TCRdb, only in-frame clones are kept and a portion is missing. The profile shows about 360,000 clones, roughly 86% of them singletons. The CDR3 consists of 15 residues. Trimming cost V 0 bases and J 6 bases, with 12 bases left between them. Germline loops: CDR1 LNHNV, CDR2 YYDKDF (reference sequence). Donors were grouped by their self-reported clinical history. Sequencing input: PBMCs or T cells enriched from blood (not recorded which). The clonotype comes from a woman in her 40s with acute COVID-19. This chain links TRBV15 with TRBJ1-5; D unresolved. The CDR3 loop is CATSRDLGRAQPQHF. CDR3 DNA: TGTGCCACCAGCAGAGATTTGGGGAGGGCTCAGCCCCAGCATTTT.